This TCR beta chain emerged from a study of response to subunit inactivated influenza vaccine (dated by TCRdb to between 2017 and 2018). For the wider study: The study used deep quantitative T cell receptor repertoire profiling to track responses to a trivalent subunit inactivated influenza vaccine.

The CDR3 measures 19 amino acids from cysteine to phenylalanine. CDR3 DNA only is kept here, 57 bases in frame from base 1. A distance of 19 bases separates the germline ends of V and J, which lose 0 bases and 0 bases respectively. CDR1 LGHNA and CDR2 YSLEER were looked up in the germline V gene. What the research found in general, with its limitations: It was suggested by the authors that each seasonal influenza vaccination may recruit only a limited number of new T cells.

The sample holds a few counts of this clonotype. Its antigen target is currently unknown. Base qualities are not provided; no much larger clone lies one nucleotide away. The sample's time point label is to be understood as: 45 days after influenza vaccine administration. Libraries were built with RT-PCR. Sequencing was carried out with an Illumina HiSeq 2500. TCRdb ran its own pipeline on the public reads, namely fastp trimming at Q25 and MiXCR clone calling, and kept in-frame beta chains. Rows matching on CDR3 protein sequence are summarized as one entry with the most common DNA and genes. Here the sample has roughly 570,000 distinct CDR3 sequences; under 15% occur a single time. Around 14% of the sample goes to the ten largest clones.

The V and J genes are TRBV4-3 and TRBJ2-3; the D gene is perhaps TRBD2, on 6 matching bases. This specimen was PBMCs from blood, taken roughly 48 days after vaccination. This clonotype was sampled from a man in his fifties or sixties who received an inactivated influenza vaccine. Donor details come from another sample of the same person, matched by shared clones. The CDR3 reads as follows: CASSQDPPGGSSSTDTQYF. The nucleotide sequence is TGCGCCAGCAGCCAAGATCCCCCCGGGGGATCCTCTAGCACAGATACGCAGTATTTT.